This T cell receptor (beta chain) was obtained from a study of blood T cell repertoires in COVID-19. The V end was cut by 5 bases, the J end by 1 base, with 11 bases between. The CDR3 extends over 14 amino acids. Germline-derived CDR1 and CDR2 are MGHRA and YSYEKL. This clone was observed a handful of times. Generated by immunoSEQ multiplex PCR, the TCRdb table keeps only in-frame clones and is missing some. The sample consists of about 250,000 clones, around 84% of them appearing once. This sequence was found in a man between 18 and 29 years old who had recovered from COVID-19. The chain has TRBV4-1 and TRBJ1-1; D gene unclear. Material for sequencing was PBMCs or T cells enriched from blood (not recorded which). The CDR3 here is CASSSHSTNTEAFF. The CDR3, as DNA: TGCGCCAGCAGCTCTCACAGTACGAACACTGAAGCTTTCTTT.